The clone carrying this T cell receptor (beta chain) was observed many times. Sample-barcoded 5' priming and a J-beta primer mix drove a second PCR of about 6 to 12 cycles. A 12-random-nucleotide template-switch adaptor tagged each cDNA molecule. TCRdb re-called the 5' RACE reads with MiXCR, one entry per CDR3 protein. Among approximately 810,000 distinct CDR3 sequences listed, 29% were seen once. This sample stems from a study of blood T cells in healthy people across ages. About the research overall: Template switching picked up about one barcoded beta molecule for each two T cells.

The CDR3 has 14 residues. The V and J ends lost 2 bases and 10 bases respectively, with 18 bases between them. Germline V gene data show CDR1 as DFQATT and CDR2 as SNEGSKA (reference sequence). A minimum of 5.5 micrograms of total RNA was extracted per sample. This chain joins TRBV20-1 and TRBJ2-1; possibly TRBD1 for D (7 bases). This receptor was identified in a woman older than 75 in good health. Source material: blood. CDR3 sequence reads: CSARSQGGWGEQFF. DNA for the CDR3: TGCAGTGCTAGAAGCCAGGGGGGTTGGGGCGAGCAGTTCTTC.